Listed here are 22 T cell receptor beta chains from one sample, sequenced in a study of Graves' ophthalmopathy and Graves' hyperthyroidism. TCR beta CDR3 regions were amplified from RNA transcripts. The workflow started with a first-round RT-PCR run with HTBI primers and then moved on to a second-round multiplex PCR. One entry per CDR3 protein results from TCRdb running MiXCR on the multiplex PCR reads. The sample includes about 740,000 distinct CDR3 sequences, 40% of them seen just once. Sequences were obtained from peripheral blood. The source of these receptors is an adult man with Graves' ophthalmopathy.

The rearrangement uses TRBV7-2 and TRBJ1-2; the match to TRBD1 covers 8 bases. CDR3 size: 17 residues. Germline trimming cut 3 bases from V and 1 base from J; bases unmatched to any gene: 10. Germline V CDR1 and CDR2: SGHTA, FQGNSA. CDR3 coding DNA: TGTGCCAGCAGCTTTCCTCGACAGGGGATATATAACTATGGCTACACCTTC. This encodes CASSFPRQGIYNYGYTF. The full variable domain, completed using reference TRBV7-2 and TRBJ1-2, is GAGVSQSPSNKVTEKGKDVELRCDPISGHTALYWYRQSLGQGLEFLIYFQGNSAPDKSGLPSDRFSAERTGGSVSTLTIQRTQQEDSAVYLCASSFPRQGIYNYGYTFGSGTRLTVV.

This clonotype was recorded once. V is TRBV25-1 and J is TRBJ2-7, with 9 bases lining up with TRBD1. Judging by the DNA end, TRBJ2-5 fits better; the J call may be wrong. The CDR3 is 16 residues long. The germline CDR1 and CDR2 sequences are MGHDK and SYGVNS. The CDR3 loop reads CASVEELGQGLETQYF. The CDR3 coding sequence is TGTGCCAGCGTGGAGGAATTGGGACAGGGCTTGGAGACCCAGTACTTC.

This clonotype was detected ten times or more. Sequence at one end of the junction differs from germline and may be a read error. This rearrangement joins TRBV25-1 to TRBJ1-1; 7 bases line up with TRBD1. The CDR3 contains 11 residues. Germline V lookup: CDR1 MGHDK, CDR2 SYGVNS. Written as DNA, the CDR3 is TGCGCCAGCACAACAGGGGCTGAAGCTTTCTTT. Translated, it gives CASTTGAEAFF.

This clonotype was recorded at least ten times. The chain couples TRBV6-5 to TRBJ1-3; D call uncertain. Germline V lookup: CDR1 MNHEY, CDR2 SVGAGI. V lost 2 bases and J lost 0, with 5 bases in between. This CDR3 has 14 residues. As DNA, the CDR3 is TGTGCCAGCAGTTACGGCGACTCTGGAAACACCATATATTTT. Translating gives CASSYGDSGNTIYF.

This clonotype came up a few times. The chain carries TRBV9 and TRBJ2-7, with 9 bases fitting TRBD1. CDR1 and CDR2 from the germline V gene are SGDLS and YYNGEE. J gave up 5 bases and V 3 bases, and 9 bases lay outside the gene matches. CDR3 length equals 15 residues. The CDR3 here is CASSASGTGSNEQYF. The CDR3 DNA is TGTGCCAGCAGCGCATCCGGGACAGGGAGCAACGAGCAGTACTTC.

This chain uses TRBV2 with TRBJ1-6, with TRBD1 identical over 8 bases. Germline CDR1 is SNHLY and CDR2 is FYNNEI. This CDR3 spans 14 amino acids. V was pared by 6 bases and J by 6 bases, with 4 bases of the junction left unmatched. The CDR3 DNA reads TGTGCCAGCAGCTGGACAGGGAGTAATTCACCCCTCCACTTT. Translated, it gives CASSWTGSNSPLHF.

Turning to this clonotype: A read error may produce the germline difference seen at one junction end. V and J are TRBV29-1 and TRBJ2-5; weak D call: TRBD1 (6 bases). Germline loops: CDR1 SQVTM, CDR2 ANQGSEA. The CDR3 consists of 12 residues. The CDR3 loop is CSVDGGWETHYF. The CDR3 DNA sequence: TGCAGCGTCGATGGGGGCTGGGAGACCCACTACTTC.

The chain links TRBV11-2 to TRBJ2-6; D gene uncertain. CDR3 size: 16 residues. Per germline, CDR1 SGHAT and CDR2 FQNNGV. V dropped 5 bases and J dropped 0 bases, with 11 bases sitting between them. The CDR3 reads CASSNWALSGANVLTF. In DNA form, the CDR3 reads TGTGCCAGCAGCAACTGGGCCCTCTCTGGGGCCAACGTCCTGACTTTC.

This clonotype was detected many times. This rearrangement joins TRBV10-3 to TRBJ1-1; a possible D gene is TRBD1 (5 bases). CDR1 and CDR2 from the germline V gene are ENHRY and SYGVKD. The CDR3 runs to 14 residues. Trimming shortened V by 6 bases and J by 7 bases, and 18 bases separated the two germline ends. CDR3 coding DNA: TGTGCCATCAGGTCACCGGGGCCTGGAGGTGAAGCTTTCTTT. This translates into CAIRSPGPGGEAFF.

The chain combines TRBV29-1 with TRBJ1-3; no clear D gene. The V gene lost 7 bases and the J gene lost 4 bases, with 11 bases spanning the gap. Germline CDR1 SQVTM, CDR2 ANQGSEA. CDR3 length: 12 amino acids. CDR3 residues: CSAVKDGNTIYF. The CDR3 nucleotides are TGCAGCGCGGTAAAGGACGGAAACACCATATATTTT.

CDR3 bases: TGCAGTGCTAGCCTCCGATTCTACGAGCAGTACTTC. Protein product: CSASLRFYEQYF. The V call is TRBV20-1, the J call TRBJ2-7, with no clear D. The V and J ends lost 3 bases and 3 bases respectively, with 9 bases between them. The V gene's germline CDR1 is DFQATT and CDR2 SNEGSKA (reference sequence). CDR3 length equals 12 residues.

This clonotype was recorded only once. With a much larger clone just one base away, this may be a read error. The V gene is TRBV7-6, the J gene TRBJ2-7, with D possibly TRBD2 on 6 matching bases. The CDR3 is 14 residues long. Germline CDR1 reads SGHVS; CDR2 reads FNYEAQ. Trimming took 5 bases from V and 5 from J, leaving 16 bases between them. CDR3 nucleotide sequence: TGTGCCAGCAGCCTAGACGGGGGAGTGGACGAGCAGTACTTC. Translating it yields CASSLDGGVDEQYF.

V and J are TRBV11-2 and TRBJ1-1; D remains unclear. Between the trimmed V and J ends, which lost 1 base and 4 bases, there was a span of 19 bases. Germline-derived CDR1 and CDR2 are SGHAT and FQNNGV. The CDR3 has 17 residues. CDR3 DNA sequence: TGTGCCAGCAGCTTAGTTCGGGGTTTTAGGTTGGGCACTGAAGCTTTCTTT. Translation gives CASSLVRGFRLGTEAFF.

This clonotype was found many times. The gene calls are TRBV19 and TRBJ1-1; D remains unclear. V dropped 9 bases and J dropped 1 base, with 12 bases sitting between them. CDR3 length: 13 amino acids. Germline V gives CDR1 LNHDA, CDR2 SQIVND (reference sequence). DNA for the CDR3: TGTGCCAGCAGCTCGGGTGCGAACACTGAAGCTTTCTTT. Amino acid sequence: CASSSGANTEAFF.

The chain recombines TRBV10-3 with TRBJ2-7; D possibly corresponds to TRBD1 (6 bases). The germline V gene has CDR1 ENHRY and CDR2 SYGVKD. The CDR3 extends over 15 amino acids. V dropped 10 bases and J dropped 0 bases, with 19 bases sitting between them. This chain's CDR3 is CASQERDINSYEQYF. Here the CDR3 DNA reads TGTGCCAGCCAAGAGAGGGACATAAACTCCTACGAGCAGTACTTC.

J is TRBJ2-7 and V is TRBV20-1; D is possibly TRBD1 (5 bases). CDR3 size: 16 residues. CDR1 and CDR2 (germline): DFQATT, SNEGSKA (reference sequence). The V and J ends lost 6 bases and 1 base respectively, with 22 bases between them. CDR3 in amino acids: CSARKTGRDLSYEQYF. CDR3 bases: TGCAGTGCCCGCAAAACGGGCAGGGATTTATCCTACGAGCAGTACTTC.

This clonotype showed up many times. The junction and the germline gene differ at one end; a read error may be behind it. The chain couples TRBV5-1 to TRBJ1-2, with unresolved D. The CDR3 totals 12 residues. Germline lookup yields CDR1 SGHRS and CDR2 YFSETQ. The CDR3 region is CASSSGSYGYTF. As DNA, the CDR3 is TGTGCCAGCAGTTCTGGTAGCTATGGCTACACCTTC.

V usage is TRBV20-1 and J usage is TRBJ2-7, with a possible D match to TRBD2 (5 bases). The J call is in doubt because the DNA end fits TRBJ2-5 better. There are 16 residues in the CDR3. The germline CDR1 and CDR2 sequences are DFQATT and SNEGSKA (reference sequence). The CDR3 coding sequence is TGCAGTGCTAAGGACGACAATCGGGATGGGGTTGGGACCCAGTACTTC. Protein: CSAKDDNRDGVGTQYF.

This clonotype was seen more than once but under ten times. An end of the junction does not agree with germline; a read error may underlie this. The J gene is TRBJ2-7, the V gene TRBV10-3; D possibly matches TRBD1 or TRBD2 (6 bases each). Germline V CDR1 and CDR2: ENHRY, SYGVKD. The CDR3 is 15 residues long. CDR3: CASSAKGRGAYEQYF. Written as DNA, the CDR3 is TGTGCCAGCAGTGCCAAGGGAAGGGGGGCCTACGAGCAGTACTTC.

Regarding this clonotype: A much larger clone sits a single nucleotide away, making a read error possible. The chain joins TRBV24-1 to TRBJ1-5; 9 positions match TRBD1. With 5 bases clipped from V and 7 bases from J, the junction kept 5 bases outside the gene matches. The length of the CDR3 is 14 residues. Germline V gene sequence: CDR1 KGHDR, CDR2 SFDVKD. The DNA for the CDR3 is TGTGCCACCAGTGCCGGGACAGGGAAGCAGCCCCAGCATTTT. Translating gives CATSAGTGKQPQHF.

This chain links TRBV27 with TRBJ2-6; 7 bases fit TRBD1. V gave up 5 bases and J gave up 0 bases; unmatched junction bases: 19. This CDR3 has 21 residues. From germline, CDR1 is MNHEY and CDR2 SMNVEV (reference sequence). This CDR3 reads CASSPYSPNRQGHSGANVLTF. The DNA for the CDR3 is TGTGCCAGCAGTCCCTATTCCCCCAACAGACAGGGCCACTCTGGGGCCAACGTCCTGACTTTC.

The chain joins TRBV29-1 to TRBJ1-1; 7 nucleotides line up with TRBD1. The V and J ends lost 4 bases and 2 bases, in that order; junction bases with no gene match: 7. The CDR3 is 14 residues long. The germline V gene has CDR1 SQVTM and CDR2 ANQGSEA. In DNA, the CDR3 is TGCAGCGTTGTCACAGGGACAGACAACACTGAAGCTTTCTTT. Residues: CSVVTGTDNTEAFF. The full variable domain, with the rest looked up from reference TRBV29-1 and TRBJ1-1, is SAVISQKPSRDICQRGTSLTIQCQVDSQVTMMFWYRQQPGQSLTLIATANQGSEATYESGFVIDKFPISRPNLTFSTLTVSNMSPEDSSIYLCSVVTGTDNTEAFFGQGTRLTVV.